This T cell receptor (beta chain) emerged from a study of radiotherapy plus CTLA-4 blockade in lung cancer. Points from the study as a whole: Peripheral blood showed expansion of tumor-derived TCR clones after radiotherapy and ipilimumab. Early clone dynamics of blood T cells, plus interferon-beta, reportedly predicted response best.

Participants had chemo-refractory metastatic non-small-cell lung cancer and were treated with focal radiation plus ipilimumab CTLA-4 blockade. In regard to this clone: Its antigen is not identified.

CDR3 length: 15 residues. Germline CDR1 and CDR2: MNHNS and SASEGT. Trimming took 8 bases from V and 7 from J; bases not matched to a gene: 14. Sequencing used immunoSEQ multiplex PCR; TCRdb keeps in-frame clones, though not all of them. Of tens of thousands of clones listed, 70% to 80% were seen once; the top ten hold approximately 2.8%. The source of this sequence is a human donor with non-small cell lung cancer who had a complete response to radiotherapy plus ipilimumab. The sequencing here drew on peripheral blood, taken from a patient treated with radiotherapy plus ipilimumab. The chain links TRBV6-1 to TRBJ2-7; 10 bases match TRBD1. In DNA, the CDR3 is TGTGCCAGCTATCGAGGACAGGGGGGGGAGTGGGAGCAGTACTTC. Its protein is CASYRGQGGEWEQYF.